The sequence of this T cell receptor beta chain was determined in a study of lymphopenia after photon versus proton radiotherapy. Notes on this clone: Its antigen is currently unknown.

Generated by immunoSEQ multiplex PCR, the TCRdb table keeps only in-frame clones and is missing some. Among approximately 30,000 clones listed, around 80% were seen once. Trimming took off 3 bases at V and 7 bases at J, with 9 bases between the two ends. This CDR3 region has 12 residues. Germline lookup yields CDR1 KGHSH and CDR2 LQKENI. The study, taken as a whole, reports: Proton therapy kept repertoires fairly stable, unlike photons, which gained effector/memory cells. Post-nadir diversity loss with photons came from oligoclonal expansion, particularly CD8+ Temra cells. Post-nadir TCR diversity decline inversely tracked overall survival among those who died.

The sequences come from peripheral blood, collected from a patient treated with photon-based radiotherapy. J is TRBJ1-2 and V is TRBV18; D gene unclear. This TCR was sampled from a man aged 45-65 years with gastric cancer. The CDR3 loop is CASSPDMAGYTF. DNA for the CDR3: TGTGCCAGCTCACCTGATATGGCTGGCTACACCTTC.